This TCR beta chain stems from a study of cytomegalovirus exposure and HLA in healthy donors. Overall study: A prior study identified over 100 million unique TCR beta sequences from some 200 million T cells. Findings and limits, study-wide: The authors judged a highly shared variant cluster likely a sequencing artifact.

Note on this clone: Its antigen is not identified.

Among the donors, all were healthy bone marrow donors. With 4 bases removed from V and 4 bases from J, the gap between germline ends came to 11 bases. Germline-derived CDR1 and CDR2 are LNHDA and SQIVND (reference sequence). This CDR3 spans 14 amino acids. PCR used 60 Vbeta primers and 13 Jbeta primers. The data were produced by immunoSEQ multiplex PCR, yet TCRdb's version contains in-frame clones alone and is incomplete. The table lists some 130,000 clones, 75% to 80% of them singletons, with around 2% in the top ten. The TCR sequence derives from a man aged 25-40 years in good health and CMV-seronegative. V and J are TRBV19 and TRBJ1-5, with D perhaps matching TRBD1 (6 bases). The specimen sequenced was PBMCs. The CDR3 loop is CASSTGERNQPQHF. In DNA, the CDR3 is TGTGCCAGTAGTACAGGGGAAAGGAATCAGCCCCAGCATTTT. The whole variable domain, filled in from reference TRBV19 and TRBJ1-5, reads DGGITQSPKYLFRKEGQNVTLSCEQNLNHDAMYWYRQDPGQGLRLIYYSQIVNDFQKGDIAEGYSVSREKKESFPLTVTSAQKNPTAFYLCASSTGERNQPQHFGDGTRLSIL.